This TCR beta chain was documented in a study of cytomegalovirus exposure and HLA in healthy donors. About the research overall: The 100 million to 140 million unique TCR beta sequences, from some 170 million T cells, were found by an earlier analysis.

CDR3 size: 17 residues. V lost 5 bases and J lost 0; bases outside the gene matches: 8. Germline V gene sequence: CDR1 SGHRS, CDR2 YFSETQ. This clone has more than one count but fewer than ten. Its antigen is unidentified. The PCR had 60 Vbeta and 13 Jbeta primers. The assay was immunoSEQ multiplex PCR, and TCRdb's table has in-frame clones only and misses some. This repertoire shows under 150,000 clones, about 79% found once; its top ten account for 2.7%. Points from the study as a whole: Confirmation was obtained in vitro that a few CMV-associated chains are specific for CMV antigens.

The chain carries TRBV5-1 and TRBJ2-2, with TRBD2 matching 9 bases. The clonotype originates from a man between 45 and 60 years old in good health and CMV-seronegative. Sequenced material: PBMCs. DNA for the CDR3: TGCGCCAGCAGTTTAAGCGGGGGGTTCCCGAACACCGGGGAGCTGTTTTTT. Translating gives CASSLSGGFPNTGELFF.